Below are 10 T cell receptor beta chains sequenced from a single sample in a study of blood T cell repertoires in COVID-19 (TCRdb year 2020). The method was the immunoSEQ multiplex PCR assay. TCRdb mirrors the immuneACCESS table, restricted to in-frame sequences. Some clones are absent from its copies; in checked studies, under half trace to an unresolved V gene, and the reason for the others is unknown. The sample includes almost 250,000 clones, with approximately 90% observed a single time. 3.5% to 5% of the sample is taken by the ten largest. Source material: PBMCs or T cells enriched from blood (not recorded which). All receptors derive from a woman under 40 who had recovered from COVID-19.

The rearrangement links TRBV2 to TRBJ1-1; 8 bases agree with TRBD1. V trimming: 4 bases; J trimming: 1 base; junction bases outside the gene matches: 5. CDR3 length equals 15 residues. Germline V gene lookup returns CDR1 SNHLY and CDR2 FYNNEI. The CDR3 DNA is TGTGCCAGCAGTGGATGGGACAGGAGGAACACTGAAGCTTTCTTT. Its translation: CASSGWDRRNTEAFF.

The CDR3 DNA reads as TGTGCCAGCAGCCAAACGGAGTGGGGCTACACCTTC. It is translated as CASSQTEWGYTF. The J gene is TRBJ1-2, the V gene TRBV3-1 (or the pseudogene TRBV3-2), with unresolved D. CDR1 LGHDT and CDR2 YNNKEL come from the germline V gene (reference sequence). The CDR3 contains 12 residues. Trimming shortened V by 2 bases and J by 8 bases, and 9 bases separated the two germline ends.

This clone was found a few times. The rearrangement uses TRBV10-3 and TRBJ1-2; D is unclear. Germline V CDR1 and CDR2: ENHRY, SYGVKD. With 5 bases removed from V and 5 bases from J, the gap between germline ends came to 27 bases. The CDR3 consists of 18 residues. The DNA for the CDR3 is TGTGCCATCAGTCCAGGCCGGACGTTTTTGGGAGTGCGGTATGGCTACACCTTC. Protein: CAISPGRTFLGVRYGYTF.

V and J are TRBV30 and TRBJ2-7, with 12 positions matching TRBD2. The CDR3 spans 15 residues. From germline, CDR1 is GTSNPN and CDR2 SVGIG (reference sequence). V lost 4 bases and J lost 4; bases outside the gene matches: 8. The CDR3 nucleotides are TGTGCCTGGACCCGACTAGCGGGAGTGTCGTACGAGCAGTACTTC. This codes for CAWTRLAGVSYEQYF.

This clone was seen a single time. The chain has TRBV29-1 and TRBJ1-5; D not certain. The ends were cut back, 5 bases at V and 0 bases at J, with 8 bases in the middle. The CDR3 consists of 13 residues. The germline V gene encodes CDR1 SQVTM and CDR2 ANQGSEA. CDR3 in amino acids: CSVQTDSNQPQHF. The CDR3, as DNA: TGCAGCGTTCAGACTGATAGCAATCAGCCCCAGCATTTT.

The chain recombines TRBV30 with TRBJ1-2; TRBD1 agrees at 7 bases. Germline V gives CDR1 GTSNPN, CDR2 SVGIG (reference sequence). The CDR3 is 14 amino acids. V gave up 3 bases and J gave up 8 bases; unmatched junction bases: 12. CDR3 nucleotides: TGTGCCTGGAGGAGACAGGGATCGGCGCGGGGCTACACCTTC. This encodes CAWRRQGSARGYTF. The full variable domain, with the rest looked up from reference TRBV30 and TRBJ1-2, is SQTIHQWPATLVQPVGSPLSLECTVEGTSNPNLYWYRQAAGRGLQLLFYSVGIGQISSEVPQNLSASRPQDRQFILSSKKLLLSDSGFYLCAWRRQGSARGYTFGSGTRLTVV.

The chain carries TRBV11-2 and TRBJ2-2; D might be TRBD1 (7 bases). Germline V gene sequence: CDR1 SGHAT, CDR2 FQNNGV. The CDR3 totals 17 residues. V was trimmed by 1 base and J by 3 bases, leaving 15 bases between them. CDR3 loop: CASSLAGSGGYTGELFF. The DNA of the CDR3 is TGTGCCAGCAGCTTAGCGGGCTCAGGGGGGTACACCGGGGAGCTGTTTTTT.

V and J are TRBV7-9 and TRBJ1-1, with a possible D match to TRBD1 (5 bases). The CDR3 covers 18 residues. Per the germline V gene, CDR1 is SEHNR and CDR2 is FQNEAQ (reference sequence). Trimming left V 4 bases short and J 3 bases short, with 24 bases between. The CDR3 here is CASSSPKGHGLRDTEAFF. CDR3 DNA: TGTGCCAGCAGCTCTCCTAAGGGGCACGGCCTAAGGGACACTGAAGCTTTCTTT.

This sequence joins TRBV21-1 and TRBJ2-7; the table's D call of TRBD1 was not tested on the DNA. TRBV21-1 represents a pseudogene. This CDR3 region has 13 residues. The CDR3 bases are TGTGCCAGCAGCACCTGGACAGTGGACGAGCAGTACTTC. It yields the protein CASSTWTVDEQYF.

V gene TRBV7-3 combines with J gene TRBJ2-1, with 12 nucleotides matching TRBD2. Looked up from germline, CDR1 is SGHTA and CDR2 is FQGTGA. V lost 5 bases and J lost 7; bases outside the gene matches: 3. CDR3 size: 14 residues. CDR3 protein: CASSELAGGNEQFF. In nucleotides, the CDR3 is TGTGCCAGCAGCGAACTAGCGGGAGGAAATGAGCAGTTCTTC. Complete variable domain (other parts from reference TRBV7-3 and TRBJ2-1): GAGVSQTPSNKVTEKGKYVELRCDPISGHTALYWYRQSLGQGPEFLIYFQGTGAADDSGLPNDRFFAVRPEGSVSTLKIQRTERGDSAVYLCASSELAGGNEQFFGPGTRLTVL.